The present TCR beta chain was sequenced within a study of CD8 T cells in ankylosing spondylitis. Germline lookup yields CDR1 SGHKS and CDR2 YYEKEE (reference sequence). CDR3 length: 16 residues. V was clipped by 3 bases and J by 3 bases; unmatched bases: 5. In the case of this clonotype: The antigen is undetermined.

TCRdb reprocessed the 5' RACE reads via MiXCR and lists one record per CDR3 protein. The data contain 85,000 to 90,000 distinct CDR3 sequences, under 30% of them singletons. General study points: In the blood and synovial fluid of reactive arthritis, some motif variants had been previously reported. What appeared characteristic of ankylosing spondylitis blood was a TCR beta motif of about eight highly homologous variants. Clones tied to disease were said to be significantly enriched in matched ankylosing spondylitis synovial fluid.

The specimen was blood, either unsorted or a sorted T cell fraction (not recorded which). This TCR derives from a male donor with ankylosing spondylitis or in good health (not recorded which). V is TRBV5-5 and J is TRBJ2-7; TRBD2 agrees at 14 bases. CDR3 loop: CASSWGLAGEFYEQYF. CDR3 DNA: TGTGCCAGCAGCTGGGGACTAGCGGGAGAGTTCTACGAGCAGTACTTC.